This T cell receptor beta chain was recorded in a study of technical replicates of blood from four donors. Sequenced by immunoSEQ multiplex PCR; TCRdb stores in-frame clones only, minus some. The top ten clones hold roughly 0.2% of a sample with around 69,000 clones, just under 97% of them seen once. The CDR3 is 15 amino acids. Trimming took 5 bases from V and 6 from J; bases not matched to a gene: 5. Germline V gives CDR1 SEHNR, CDR2 FQNEAQ (reference sequence). The sample consisted of T cells isolated from PBMCs. The rearrangement uses TRBV7-9 and TRBJ2-2; 11 bases are shared with TRBD2. This TCR came from a human donor in good health. The CDR3 spells CASSPGTSGAGELFF. For the CDR3, the DNA is TGTGCCAGCAGCCCCGGGACTAGCGGTGCCGGGGAGCTGTTTTTT.